Listed here are 21 T cell receptor beta chains from one sample, sequenced in a study of CD8 T cells in ankylosing spondylitis. General study findings and limits: Ankylosing spondylitis blood appeared to be characterized by a TCR beta motif of eight or nine highly homologous variants.

These receptors are not linked to any known antigen. One entry per CDR3 protein, called by TCRdb with MiXCR from the 5' RACE reads. In the table there are 700,000 to 850,000 distinct CDR3 sequences, 10% to 15% of which are singletons. Sample: blood, either unsorted or a sorted T cell fraction (not recorded which). These receptors were collected from a male donor with ankylosing spondylitis.

J is TRBJ2-3 and V is TRBV5-1; no firm D call. Germline V gives CDR1 SGHRS, CDR2 YFSETQ. This CDR3 has 16 residues. Trimming left V 1 base short and J 6 bases short, with 18 bases between. The CDR3 DNA is TGCGCCAGCAGCTTGAGTGTCAGGATGGATGTCGATACGCAGTATTTT. Amino acid sequence: CASSLSVRMDVDTQYF.

This sequence joins TRBV10-3 and TRBJ2-1, with D possibly TRBD1 on 7 matching bases. Trimming removed 5 bases from V and 3 bases from J, with 17 bases in between. Germline CDR1 and CDR2: ENHRY and SYGVKD. The CDR3 loop spans 16 amino acids. Written as DNA, the CDR3 is TGTGCCATCAGTATCGACCAGGGGGGATACTACAATGAGCAGTTCTTC. This gives the protein CAISIDQGGYYNEQFF.

Many counts were recorded for this clonotype. V is TRBV6-5 and J is TRBJ1-5; no clear D gene. The CDR3 spans 13 residues. Trimming took 0 bases from V and 5 from J, leaving 5 bases between them. Germline V gene lookup returns CDR1 MNHEY and CDR2 SVGAGI. This CDR3 reads CASSYSRDQPQHF. In DNA, the CDR3 is TGTGCCAGCAGTTACTCTCGGGATCAGCCCCAGCATTTT.

Ten or more counts support this clonotype. The J gene is TRBJ1-1, the V gene TRBV7-6, with a tentative D call TRBD1 (5 bases). Trimming took 1 base from V and 2 from J, leaving 11 bases between them. CDR1 is SGHVS and CDR2 is FNYEAQ in the germline V gene. The CDR3 has 15 residues. CDR3 in DNA: TGTGCCAGCAGCTTAGATGGCAGGGCAAACACTGAAGCTTTCTTT. Its protein is CASSLDGRANTEAFF.

The chain recombines TRBV20-1 with TRBJ1-1; D gene ambiguous. In germline, CDR1 is DFQATT, CDR2 SNEGSKA (reference sequence). The CDR3 sequence is 12 residues long. Between the trimmed V and J ends, which lost 5 bases and 8 bases, there was a span of 15 bases. Here the CDR3 DNA reads TGCAGTGCTTCGTTTGGGCAGCGAGAAGCTTTCTTT. As protein: CSASFGQREAFF.

This clonotype has just a few counts. The rearrangement links TRBV4-3 to TRBJ1-3; no clear D gene. Trimming removed 0 bases at V and 8 bases at J, with 11 bases between. There are 14 residues in the CDR3. Germline V gene data show CDR1 as LGHNA and CDR2 as YSLEER. CDR3 loop: CASSQDRRRDTIYF. The CDR3 region has the DNA TGCGCCAGCAGCCAAGATCGAAGGAGGGACACCATATATTTT.

Only a few counts were recorded for this clonotype. The CDR3 nucleotides are TGCAGTGCTAGCCGCTGGACCTACGAGCAGTACTTC. It specifies CSASRWTYEQYF. The chain recombines TRBV20-1 with TRBJ2-7; D ambiguous. The V end lost 3 bases, the J end lost 2 bases, and 8 bases lay between the germline ends. CDR1 and CDR2 (germline): DFQATT, SNEGSKA (reference sequence). The CDR3 sequence is 12 residues long.

In its sample, this clonotype was seen a few times. The chain combines TRBV28 with TRBJ1-1, with D tentatively TRBD1 (6 bases). Germline assignment: CDR1 MDHEN and CDR2 SYDVKM. The germline V and J ends were trimmed by 5 bases and 2 bases, with 15 bases remaining between them. The CDR3 consists of 15 residues. The DNA for the CDR3 is TGTGCCAGCAGTGGACCCGGGGGCGCCAACACTGAAGCTTTCTTT. Translation gives CASSGPGGANTEAFF.

The CDR3 nucleotides are TGTGCCAGCAGTGCCACGACAGGGGGCAATGGAAACACCATATATTTT. Translated, it gives CASSATTGGNGNTIYF. This chain connects TRBV27 to TRBJ1-3, with 10 bases matching TRBD1. Germline CDR1 MNHEY, CDR2 SMNVEV (reference sequence). This CDR3 region has 16 residues. The trim removed 5 bases at V and 3 bases at J, leaving 7 bases unmatched.

The CDR3 nucleotides are TGCGCCAGCAGCTTATACGGATCACAGGAGACCCAGTACTTC. The encoded protein is CASSLYGSQETQYF. The genes are TRBV5-1 and TRBJ2-5; D is uncertain. The CDR3 spans 14 residues. Trimming removed 2 bases from V and 5 bases from J, with 13 bases in between. CDR1 is SGHRS, CDR2 YFSETQ, per germline.

The DNA for the CDR3 is TGTGCCAGCAGTGAAATGGAGGGGGCTGGCGCTTTCTTT. Translation gives CASSEMEGAGAFF. This sequence joins TRBV6-1 and TRBJ1-1, with TRBD1 matching 7 bases. The CDR3 spans 13 residues. The ends lost 2 bases at V and 11 bases at J; junction bases unmatched: 8. Per germline, CDR1 MNHNS and CDR2 SASEGT.

The CDR3 loop reads CASSYGADLPLHF. The CDR3 nucleotides are TGTGCCAGCAGTTACGGCGCAGATTTGCCCCTCCACTTT. The rearrangement uses TRBV6-5 and TRBJ1-6; no definite D call. Trimming cost V 2 bases and J 13 bases, with 12 bases left between them. Germline V gene lookup returns CDR1 MNHEY and CDR2 SVGAGI. The CDR3 is made up of 13 amino acids.

This chain joins TRBV30 and TRBJ2-7, with D perhaps matching TRBD1 (5 bases). This CDR3 spans 16 amino acids. Trimming removed 2 bases at V and 7 bases at J, with 24 bases between. CDR1 and CDR2 (germline): GTSNPN, SVGIG (reference sequence). CDR3 nucleotide sequence: TGTGCCTGGAGTACCCCGGCGGCAAAGGGGCGAGAGGAGCAGTACTTC. Encoded protein: CAWSTPAAKGREEQYF.

V and J are TRBV20-1 and TRBJ1-1; D possibly corresponds to TRBD1 (5 bases). V gave up 3 bases and J gave up 11 bases, with 22 bases separating them. Looked up from germline, CDR1 is DFQATT and CDR2 is SNEGSKA (reference sequence). This CDR3 spans 14 amino acids. In DNA, the CDR3 is TGCAGTGCTAGGAGAGACCGGGACTCCCTCGCCGCTTTCTTT. Protein: CSARRDRDSLAAFF.

The chain is built from TRBV20-1 and TRBJ2-3; the D gene is possibly TRBD2 (6 bases). This CDR3 region has 14 residues. V lost 6 bases and J lost 3, with 16 bases in between. CDR1 DFQATT and CDR2 SNEGSKA come from the germline V gene (reference sequence). CDR3 residues: CSALRGAGTDTQYF. The CDR3 DNA reads as TGCAGTGCCCTCCGCGGGGCGGGGACAGATACGCAGTATTTT.

The V gene is TRBV7-2, the J gene TRBJ2-5; D gene uncertain. CDR1 is SGHTA, CDR2 FQGNSA, per germline. V lost 5 bases, J lost 1 base, and 11 bases lay in between. The CDR3 has 14 residues. CDR3 nucleotides: TGTGCCAGCAGCGGGTCCAGGCCCCAAGAGACCCAGTACTTC. Residues: CASSGSRPQETQYF.

Only a few counts were recorded for this clonotype. CDR3: CASSTDSNNEQFF. As DNA, the CDR3 is TGTGCCAGCAGCACGGACAGCAACAATGAGCAGTTCTTC. The chain employs TRBV7-9 and TRBJ2-1, with D perhaps matching TRBD1 (6 bases). Per germline, CDR1 SEHNR and CDR2 FQNEAQ (reference sequence). V gave up 5 bases and J gave up 5 bases, with 10 bases separating them. This CDR3 comprises 13 residues.

The CDR3 region has the DNA TGTGCCAGCAGCGGGACAGGGAGACTGCGCGCTGGGGCCAACGTCCTGACTTTC. This sequence encodes CASSGTGRLRAGANVLTF. The chain combines TRBV11-2 with TRBJ2-6; 9 bases are shared with TRBD1. Germline trimming cut 5 bases from V and 2 bases from J; bases unmatched to any gene: 10. The CDR3 sequence is 18 residues long. CDR1 is SGHAT, CDR2 FQNNGV, per germline.

This rearrangement joins TRBV12-3 or TRBV12-4 to TRBJ2-5, with D tentatively TRBD1 (6 bases). V lost 6 bases to trimming and J lost 4 bases, with 15 bases between them. The CDR3 contains 14 residues. The CDR3 nucleotides read TGTGCCAGCAGCCACAGGGAAAAGCGAGAGACCCAGTACTTC. Translated, it gives CASSHREKRETQYF.

The rearrangement joins TRBV20-1 to TRBJ1-1; D gene ambiguous. Germline loops: CDR1 DFQATT, CDR2 SNEGSKA (reference sequence). Trimming cost V 3 bases and J 1 base, with 12 bases left between them. CDR3 length: 14 residues. CDR3 sequence: CSARIVAANTEAFF. CDR3 sequence (DNA): TGCAGTGCTAGGATAGTTGCAGCGAACACTGAAGCTTTCTTT.

This chain uses TRBV18 with TRBJ2-6; D is unresolved. The CDR3 runs 14 residues. V was clipped by 1 base and J by 4 bases, with 5 bases between them. Germline values: CDR1 KGHSH, CDR2 LQKENI. The CDR3 sequence is CASSPLEGANVLTF. The CDR3 nucleotides are TGTGCCAGCTCACCACTCGAGGGGGCCAACGTCCTGACTTTC.